What follows is one T cell receptor beta chain and its context. No antigen is known for it. V gave up 4 bases and J gave up 5 bases; unmatched junction bases: 8. The CDR3 is 17 residues long. The germline V gene encodes CDR1 LGHDT and CDR2 YNNKEL (reference sequence). The sample belongs to a study of T cell responses to AZD1222 COVID-19 vaccine. Study outcomes and limitations: Donors were mostly white British, more females; clonal diversity possibly underestimated. AZD1222 recipients seropositive at baseline numbered only 6 or 7. There were repertoire samples only from the period after the peak T cell response.

Repertoires were generated with immunoSEQ multiplex PCR, while TCRdb's copy carries only in-frame clones and drops some. The repertoire holds around 180,000 clones, with roughly nine tenths as singletons. Here the sequenced sample was peripheral blood, taken on day 0 of AZD1222 vaccination. The TCR comes from an adult in good health. The chain is built from TRBV3-1 (or the pseudogene TRBV3-2) and TRBJ2-2; 12 nucleotides agree with TRBD1. DNA of the CDR3: TGTGCCAGCAGCCGCCCGGGACAGGGGGCGCGTACCGGGGAGCTGTTTTTT. Translating gives CASSRPGQGARTGELFF.